This TCR beta chain was sequenced in a study of shared clonotypes between healthy human individuals. Whole-study results and caveats: Represented diversity (both genetic and exposure-history) was limited by the small number of donors. An effect of sequencing depth on clonotype sharing among donors was expected.

Adult donors, all healthy and HIV-negative, had no recent acute infections or vaccinations. The germline V gene has CDR1 SNHLY and CDR2 FYNNEI. V shed 6 bases and J 4 bases; nucleotides not matched to a gene: 9. This CDR3 is 15 amino acids long. Note on this clone: Its antigen is undetermined.

Replicate PCRs run on unsorted PBMC used around 0.3 ug DNA, which was 31,000 or so T cell genomes. This table comes from immunoSEQ multiplex PCR, and its TCRdb copy is limited to in-frame clones, with some not included. The table lists 450,000 to 600,000 clones, 79% of them singletons. V usage is TRBV2 and J usage is TRBJ2-1; 7 nucleotides align to TRBD2. This TCR came from a woman aged 40 to 50 in good health. Some clones in this sample may be carry-over from other donors' samples. The sequenced sample consisted of PBMCs. The CDR3: CASRLLAEPYNEQFF. CDR3 nucleotides: TGTGCCAGCAGACTCCTAGCGGAACCTTACAATGAGCAGTTCTTC.